This TCR beta chain was documented in a study of cytomegalovirus exposure and HLA in healthy donors. Findings and limits, study-wide: TCR beta V- and J-gene trimming, according to a later analysis, was linked to a missense DCLRE1C variant.

It was with 60 Vbeta and 13 Jbeta primers that the PCR ran. TCRdb's copy holds only in-frame clones and misses some; the assay was immunoSEQ multiplex PCR. The sample records 150,000 to 200,000 clones, over 80% being singletons. With respect to this clone: Antigen specificity is unknown.

CDR1 and CDR2 (germline): MNHEY, SMNVEV (reference sequence). The CDR3 spans 16 residues. J was trimmed by 2 bases and V by 2 bases; bases with no gene match: 5. This chain uses TRBV27 with TRBJ2-7, with 11 bases aligning to TRBD1. Sequenced input: PBMCs. The clonotype was recovered from a man aged 45 to 65 in good health and CMV-seropositive. The CDR3 loop reads CASSLDRTGGTYEQYF. The CDR3 DNA sequence: TGTGCCAGCAGTTTAGATCGGACAGGGGGCACCTACGAGCAGTACTTC.